The subject of this entry is one TCR beta chain. Trimming at V came to 4 bases and at J to 5 bases, leaving 11 bases not matched to a gene. This CDR3 comprises 15 residues. Per germline, CDR1 SGHRS and CDR2 YFSETQ. These data are taken from a study of blood T cell repertoires in COVID-19. For the study at large: Sample material is recorded as cDNA or gDNA derived from T cells, B-cell-depleted T cells, or PBMCs.

Grouping used clinical history reported by participants in a survey and questionnaire. In the original analysis: From reference gene primer amplification, estimates of nucleated cell counts were derived. Method: immunoSEQ multiplex PCR; TCRdb's copy keeps in-frame clones and lacks some. V and J calls and clone size come straight from that table; D and trimming were deduced from the DNA. The data show approximately 210,000 clones, around 82% seen once. The sequenced sample consisted of PBMCs or T cells enriched from blood (not recorded which). The receptor comes from a woman in her forties or fifties with acute COVID-19. This sequence joins TRBV5-1 and TRBJ1-2; 7 nucleotides agree with TRBD1. The CDR3 here is CASSPGGLEGYGYTF. The CDR3 coding sequence is TGCGCCAGCAGCCCAGGGGGTTTAGAGGGATATGGCTACACCTTC.